The 26 T cell receptor beta chains listed next were all sequenced from one sample in a study of cytomegalovirus exposure and HLA in healthy donors. With 60 Vbeta and 13 Jbeta primers, the PCR was carried out. Using immunoSEQ multiplex PCR, the repertoire was profiled, and TCRdb retains in-frame clones only, with some absent. The sample shows more than 110,000 clones, roughly 77% of them seen only once. Sequences were obtained from PBMCs. Receptors originate from a man under 40 in good health and CMV-seronegative.

This sequence joins TRBV28 and TRBJ2-7, with 7 bases aligning to TRBD1. The CDR3 consists of 15 residues. The germline CDR1 and CDR2 sequences are MDHEN and SYDVKM. J lost 2 bases, V lost 4 bases, and 8 bases had no gene match. CDR3 in DNA: TGTGCCAGCAGTTCATCCGGGACAGATACCTACGAGCAGTACTTC. This gives the protein CASSSSGTDTYEQYF.

The rearrangement links TRBV2 to TRBJ1-6; 7 bases agree with TRBD1. The CDR3 contains 13 residues. V lost 6 bases, J lost 14 bases, and 10 bases stayed unmatched. Germline CDR1 reads SNHLY; CDR2 reads FYNNEI. The CDR3 region is CASRCDRALSLHF. CDR3 DNA sequence: TGTGCCAGCAGGTGCGACAGGGCTTTGTCCCTCCACTTT. The full variable domain, with the rest looked up from reference TRBV2 and TRBJ1-6, is EPEVTQTPSHQVTQMGQEVILRCVPISNHLYFYWYRQILGQKVEFLVSFYNNEISEKSEIFDDQFSVERPDGSNFTLKIRSTKLEDSAMYFCASRCDRALSLHFGNGTRLTVT.

The rearrangement joins TRBV5-4 to TRBJ1-2, with D possibly TRBD1 on 6 matching bases. Trimming pared 1 base from V and 5 bases from J, leaving 15 bases between. Germline values: CDR1 SGHNT, CDR2 YYREEE (reference sequence). The CDR3 contains 15 residues. As DNA, the CDR3 is TGTGCCAGCAGCTTGCGTCAGGGGTTGGGGTATGGCTACACCTTC. Amino acid sequence: CASSLRQGLGYGYTF.

This sequence joins TRBV25-1 and TRBJ1-4, with 9 bases aligning to TRBD1. Germline V gives CDR1 MGHDK, CDR2 SYGVNS. This CDR3 spans 17 amino acids. V was clipped by 6 bases and J by 4 bases; unmatched bases: 12. CDR3 nucleotide sequence: TGTGCCAGCAGGGCCCCCGGGACAGGGAAATATAATGAAAAACTGTTTTTT. Translation: CASRAPGTGKYNEKLFF.

The chain is built from TRBV19 and TRBJ1-2; TRBD1 agrees at 8 bases. This CDR3 is 14 amino acids long. CDR1 LNHDA and CDR2 SQIVND come from the germline V gene (reference sequence). With V trimmed by 4 bases and J by 4 bases, 5 bases remained unmatched. CDR3 region: CASSTRQGLYGYTF. The CDR3 DNA is TGTGCCAGTAGTACAAGACAGGGGCTCTATGGCTACACCTTC.

The chain has TRBV2 and TRBJ1-1, with 8 nucleotides matching TRBD1. The CDR3 spans 14 residues. Per germline, CDR1 SNHLY and CDR2 FYNNEI. Trimming removed 5 bases from V and 1 base from J; junction bases left unmatched: 3. The CDR3 is CASSWDRTNTEAFF. The CDR3 DNA reads TGTGCCAGCAGTTGGGACAGGACGAACACTGAAGCTTTCTTT.

Only one count was recorded for this clone. The CDR3 reads CAWSGGVVDTQYF. The CDR3 coding sequence is TGTGCCTGGAGTGGGGGAGTTGTAGATACGCAGTATTTT. The V gene is TRBV30, the J gene TRBJ2-3; D is perhaps TRBD2 (5 bases). Deletions cut 1 base from V and 5 bases from J, with 10 bases between. Germline V gene sequence: CDR1 GTSNPN, CDR2 SVGIG (reference sequence). The CDR3 sequence is 13 residues long.

This clone came up once. The V gene is TRBV7-6, the J gene TRBJ1-5, with D uncertain. Germline CDR1 reads SGHVS; CDR2 reads FNYEAQ. The CDR3 runs to 15 residues. The ends were cut back, 1 base at V and 2 bases at J, with 9 bases in the middle. The CDR3 DNA follows: TGTGCCAGCAGCTTAGGGCAGGTGGGCAATCAGCCCCAGCATTTT. Protein: CASSLGQVGNQPQHF.

This clone turned up a few times. This chain connects TRBV19 to TRBJ1-1; D not resolved. With 4 bases removed from V and 1 base from J, the gap between germline ends came to 7 bases. Germline assignment: CDR1 LNHDA and CDR2 SQIVND (reference sequence). CDR3 length: 13 amino acids. CDR3 residues: CASSTRKNTEAFF. The CDR3 DNA reads as TGTGCCAGTAGTACGAGGAAGAACACTGAAGCTTTCTTT. Using reference TRBV19 and TRBJ1-1 for the parts outside the CDR3, the full variable domain is DGGITQSPKYLFRKEGQNVTLSCEQNLNHDAMYWYRQDPGQGLRLIYYSQIVNDFQKGDIAEGYSVSREKKESFPLTVTSAQKNPTAFYLCASSTRKNTEAFFGQGTRLTVV.

This clone was observed a few times. The chain joins TRBV15 to TRBJ2-2; D might be TRBD2 (6 bases). Germline CDR1 and CDR2: LNHNV and YYDKDF (reference sequence). There are 16 residues in the CDR3. Trimming removed 0 bases from V and 6 bases from J, with 14 bases in between. CDR3 sequence: CATSRDWGVGSGELFF. CDR3 bases: TGTGCCACCAGCAGAGATTGGGGGGTGGGGTCCGGGGAGCTGTTTTTT.

The CDR3 sequence is CASSSWTGFNQPQHF. The CDR3 coding sequence is TGTGCCAGCAGCAGCTGGACAGGGTTCAATCAGCCCCAGCATTTT. This chain joins TRBV5-8 and TRBJ1-5; 8 nucleotides align to TRBD1. J gave up 3 bases and V 4 bases, and 6 bases lay outside the gene matches. The CDR3 length is 15 residues. Germline V gene data show CDR1 as SGHTS and CDR2 as YDEGEE.

This rearrangement joins TRBV2 to TRBJ1-3; D unclear. CDR1 is SNHLY and CDR2 is FYNNEI in the germline V gene. CDR3 length: 16 residues. V was shortened by 6 bases and J by 3 bases, with 18 bases between the two germline ends. The DNA of the CDR3 is TGTGCCAGCAGCCTGGGTAGGAGGGATCGTGGAAACACCATATATTTT. Amino acids: CASSLGRRDRGNTIYF.

The sample holds a few counts of this clone. The rearrangement joins TRBV7-6 to TRBJ1-2; 9 bases fit TRBD1. Germline CDR1 and CDR2: SGHVS and FNYEAQ. CDR3 length equals 13 residues. V was pared by 6 bases and J by 3 bases, with 2 bases of the junction left unmatched. CDR3 sequence (DNA): TGTGCCAGCAGACGGACAGGGGACTATGGCTACACCTTC. It specifies CASRRTGDYGYTF.

This clone was detected only a few times. The rearrangement links TRBV6-1 to TRBJ2-7, with 7 bases fitting TRBD2. Germline-derived CDR1 and CDR2 are MNHNS and SASEGT. The V gene end was trimmed by 1 base and the J gene end by 6 bases; junction bases not matched to a gene: 12. The length of the CDR3 is 16 residues. The CDR3 DNA sequence: TGTGCCAGCAGTGAAGTCAGTACGGGAGGAGGGTCCGAGCAGTACTTC. This translates into CASSEVSTGGGSEQYF.

This clone appeared a few times. The chain links TRBV19 to TRBJ1-4; tentative D call: TRBD1 (5 bases). Germline CDR1 and CDR2: LNHDA and SQIVND (reference sequence). The CDR3 consists of 15 residues. V lost 2 bases and J 8 bases, leaving 15 bases between the germline ends. CDR3 loop: CASSISGRAREKLFF. The CDR3 DNA follows: TGTGCCAGTAGTATATCGGGCAGGGCGAGGGAAAAACTGTTTTTT.

The CDR3 coding sequence is TGTGCCAGCAGCCCGGTCCCTGGGACAGGGGGCTCGAACACTGAAGCTTTCTTT. It codes for CASSPVPGTGGSNTEAFF. This sequence joins TRBV28 and TRBJ1-1, with 12 positions matching TRBD1. The CDR3 has 18 amino acids. V shed 6 bases, J shed 1 base, and the junction held 12 bases outside the gene matches. CDR1 is MDHEN, CDR2 SYDVKM, per germline.

This clone has more than one count but fewer than ten. The chain carries TRBV2 and TRBJ1-4, with 10 bases matching TRBD1. CDR3 length: 14 residues. With V trimmed by 6 bases and J by 5 bases, 3 bases remained unmatched. Per the germline V gene, CDR1 is SNHLY and CDR2 is FYNNEI. For the CDR3, the DNA is TGTGCCAGCAGCGCGGGACAGGGGAATGAAAAACTGTTTTTT. Amino acid sequence: CASSAGQGNEKLFF.

V and J are TRBV6-1 and TRBJ2-1; 9 bases align to TRBD2. The CDR3 is 14 residues long. Germline CDR1 is MNHNS and CDR2 is SASEGT. V was clipped by 7 bases and J by 8 bases; unmatched bases: 9. The CDR3, as DNA: TGTGCCAGCACCCCACGTAGACTAGCGGATGAGCAGTTCTTC. Residues: CASTPRRLADEQFF.

The chain carries TRBV6-1 and TRBJ2-7, with TRBD1 as a possible D gene (6 bases). This CDR3 is built from 12 residues. The V gene lost 5 bases and the J gene lost 9 bases, with 14 bases spanning the gap. Germline V gene lookup returns CDR1 MNHNS and CDR2 SASEGT. The CDR3 nucleotides read TGTGCCAGCAGTAACAGGGCCGCCGGGCAGTACTTC. Its translation: CASSNRAAGQYF.

This clone was counted between two and nine times. This sequence joins TRBV28 and TRBJ1-1, with no clear D. Germline CDR1 reads MDHEN; CDR2 reads SYDVKM. CDR3 length: 15 amino acids. The V and J ends lost 7 bases and 1 base respectively, with 16 bases between them. The CDR3 here is CASTLPRHRNTEAFF. In DNA form, the CDR3 reads TGTGCCAGCACCCTGCCTCGACACCGGAACACTGAAGCTTTCTTT. Full variable domain (outside the CDR3, taken from reference TRBV28 and TRBJ1-1): DVKVTQSSRYLVKRTGEKVFLECVQDMDHENMFWYRQDPGLGLRLIYFSYDVKMKEKGDIPEGYSVSREKKERFSLILESASTNQTSMYLCASTLPRHRNTEAFFGQGTRLTVV.

The V call is TRBV9, the J call TRBJ2-7; D perhaps matches TRBD2 (6 bases). Trimming took 4 bases from V and 7 from J, leaving 15 bases between them. The CDR3 extends over 13 amino acids. Looked up from germline, CDR1 is SGDLS and CDR2 is YYNGEE. The CDR3 region is CASSPRGGAEQYF. The CDR3 nucleotides are TGTGCCAGCAGCCCCCGTGGAGGGGCGGAGCAGTACTTC.

This chain links TRBV18 with TRBJ2-5, with D possibly TRBD1 on 6 matching bases. The CDR3 length is 13 residues. The ends were cut back, 5 bases at V and 4 bases at J, with 11 bases in the middle. Germline values: CDR1 KGHSH, CDR2 LQKENI. The DNA of the CDR3 is TGTGCCAGCTCAGCAGGGGTGGGAGAGACCCAGTACTTC. This codes for CASSAGVGETQYF. The whole variable domain, filled in from reference TRBV18 and TRBJ2-5, reads NAGVMQNPRHLVRRRGQEARLRCSPMKGHSHVYWYRQLPEEGLKFMVYLQKENIIDESGMPKERFSAEFPKEGPSILRIQQVVRGDSAAYFCASSAGVGETQYFGPGTRLLVL.

This clone came up a few times. The chain links TRBV5-4 to TRBJ1-1; maybe TRBD1 (6 bases). The V and J ends lost 4 bases and 2 bases respectively, with 12 bases between them. CDR1 and CDR2 (germline): SGHNT, YYREEE (reference sequence). The CDR3 runs to 14 residues. In DNA, the CDR3 is TGTGCCAGCAGCATATCAGGGGTAAACACTGAAGCTTTCTTT. Its translation: CASSISGVNTEAFF.

CDR3 amino acids: CASSKGGFVEPQHF. The CDR3 region has the DNA TGTGCCAGCTCAAAGGGGGGGTTCGTTGAGCCCCAGCATTTT. The chain uses TRBV18 and TRBJ1-5; tentatively, D is TRBD1 (6 bases). The V end lost 5 bases, the J end lost 8 bases, and 16 bases lay between the germline ends. Germline CDR1 is KGHSH and CDR2 is LQKENI. The CDR3 loop spans 14 amino acids.

The chain is built from TRBV6-1 and TRBJ1-1, with 7 bases that match TRBD1. The V segment lost 7 bases and the J segment 8 bases; nucleotides outside the gene matches: 7. Germline values: CDR1 MNHNS, CDR2 SASEGT. The CDR3 runs to 12 residues. CDR3 residues: CASTGTAREAFF. The DNA for the CDR3 is TGTGCCAGCACCGGGACAGCTAGAGAAGCTTTCTTT.

The V gene is TRBV5-1, the J gene TRBJ1-1, with 8 positions matching TRBD1. Germline loops: CDR1 SGHRS, CDR2 YFSETQ. The V and J ends lost 4 bases and 1 base, in that order; junction bases with no gene match: 12. The CDR3 extends over 17 amino acids. CDR3 sequence reads: CASSMPTGGPQNTEAFF. The CDR3 region has the DNA TGCGCCAGCAGCATGCCTACAGGGGGGCCTCAGAACACTGAAGCTTTCTTT.